The 8 T cell receptor beta chains given below trace back to one sample, sequenced in a study of CD8 T cells in ankylosing spondylitis. Their target antigens are unknown. The study, taken as a whole, reports: Blood from ankylosing spondylitis patients appeared to carry a characteristic roughly 8-variant TCR beta motif.

Using its own MiXCR run on the 5' RACE reads, TCRdb lists one record per CDR3 protein. The sample holds approximately 300,000 distinct CDR3 sequences, less than 10% seen once. Sequences were obtained from blood, either unsorted or a sorted T cell fraction (not recorded which). Every receptor here comes from a male donor with ankylosing spondylitis.

This clonotype was counted only a few times. The chain combines TRBV5-1 with TRBJ2-5; D may be TRBD1 (6 bases). CDR3 length equals 14 residues. V was shortened by 4 bases and J by 3 bases, with 13 bases between the two germline ends. The germline CDR1 and CDR2 sequences are SGHRS and YFSETQ. The CDR3 region has the DNA TGCGCCAGCAGCGCCGCCGGGACAAAAGAGACCCAGTACTTC. As protein: CASSAAGTKETQYF. Full variable domain (outside the CDR3, taken from reference TRBV5-1 and TRBJ2-5): KAGVTQTPRYLIKTRGQQVTLSCSPISGHRSVSWYQQTPGQGLQFLFEYFSETQRNKGNFPGRFSGRQFSNSRSEMNVSTLELGDSALYLCASSAAGTKETQYFGPGTRLLVL.

The chain links TRBV12-3 or TRBV12-4 to TRBJ1-4; no clear D gene. This CDR3 comprises 15 residues. Trimming left V 6 bases short and J 3 bases short, with 14 bases between. In DNA form, the CDR3 reads TGTGCCAGCAGCTCAGGACGGGCCCCTAATGAAAAACTGTTTTTT. This codes for CASSSGRAPNEKLFF.

The sample holds a few counts of this clonotype. This chain connects TRBV12-5 to TRBJ2-1, with 10 bases lining up with TRBD2. The CDR3 runs 15 residues. Trimming at V came to 1 base and at J to 4 bases, leaving 1 base not matched to a gene. The germline V gene has CDR1 LGHNT and CDR2 FRNRAP. The CDR3 coding sequence is TGTGCTAGTGGTTTGGCGACTAGCGGGTACAATGAGCAGTTCTTC. It is translated as CASGLATSGYNEQFF.

This clonotype appeared many times. V gene TRBV5-1 combines with J gene TRBJ2-5; D possibly matches TRBD1 or TRBD2 (5 bases each). Trimming took off 0 bases at V and 5 bases at J, with 11 bases between the two ends. This CDR3 is 14 amino acids long. Germline V gene data show CDR1 as SGHRS and CDR2 as YFSETQ. CDR3 nucleotide sequence: TGCGCCAGCAGCTTGGTGGGGGTATCCGAGACCCAGTACTTC. Translation: CASSLVGVSETQYF.

This clonotype was seen many times. The chain carries TRBV4-1 and TRBJ2-5, with D possibly TRBD1 on 6 matching bases. Germline lookup yields CDR1 MGHRA and CDR2 YSYEKL. V was shortened by 1 base and J by 4 bases, with 25 bases between the two germline ends. The CDR3 is 19 amino acids. The CDR3 sequence: CASSQGVVPGETFGETQYF. CDR3 sequence (DNA): TGCGCCAGCAGCCAAGGGGTGGTCCCAGGGGAAACCTTCGGAGAGACCCAGTACTTC.

This clonotype showed up many times. V gene TRBV7-8 combines with J gene TRBJ2-1; tentatively, D is TRBD2 (5 bases). Between the trimmed V and J ends, which lost 5 bases and 0 bases, there was a span of 14 bases. This CDR3 comprises 16 residues. Germline-derived CDR1 and CDR2 are SGHVS and FQNEAQ. CDR3 loop: CASSPRTSSSYNEQFF. Written as DNA, the CDR3 is TGTGCCAGCAGCCCTCGGACTTCCAGCTCCTACAATGAGCAGTTCTTC.

This clonotype was found many times. The genes are TRBV6-5 and TRBJ2-1; 9 bases match TRBD1. The CDR3 sequence is 14 residues long. CDR1 is MNHEY and CDR2 is SVGAGI in the germline V gene. The V and J ends lost 2 bases and 8 bases, in that order; junction bases with no gene match: 4. The CDR3 bases are TGTGCCAGCAGTTACCGGACAGGGGCCGATGAGCAGTTCTTC. Residues: CASSYRTGADEQFF.

This clonotype was seen a few times. This chain joins TRBV6-4 and TRBJ2-3; 9 bases fit TRBD2. CDR3 size: 17 residues. CDR1 is MRHNA, CDR2 SNTAGT, per germline. The J segment lost 0 bases and the V segment lost 2 bases, leaving 6 bases of the junction unmatched. The chain's CDR3 is CASSDTPSGTSTDTQYF. Here the CDR3 DNA reads TGTGCCAGCAGTGACACCCCTAGCGGGACTAGCACAGATACGCAGTATTTT.